The 21 T cell receptor beta chains presented below share a single source sample, sequenced in a study of vaccination and CD4 T cells after COVID-19. Cultured CD4+ T-cell DNA underwent Oncomine TCR Beta short-read sequencing. Using its own MiXCR run on the PCR reads, TCRdb lists one record per CDR3 protein. Of about 26,000 distinct CDR3 sequences in the sample, 40% to 45% are singletons; the top ten hold roughly 4.9%. Documented time point: late sampling 161 to 241 days after vaccination in a few convalescent patients. Treatment of the sample: roughly 11-day PBMC culture with coronavirus spike peptide pools or control peptides (ViraFEST assay). No cognate antigen is known for these TCRs. This specimen consisted of CD4+ T cells from blood, cultured in vitro, obtained about 7 months after SARS-CoV-2 vaccination. Receptors were obtained from a human donor who had recovered from COVID-19.

The table lists this clonotype with a few counts. The gene calls are TRBV20-1 and TRBJ1-2; 9 bases line up with TRBD1. Germline CDR1 is DFQATT and CDR2 is SNEGSKA (reference sequence). J lost 4 bases, V lost 6 bases, and 6 bases had no gene match. CDR3 length: 13 residues. Here the CDR3 reads CSAGQGLGYGYTF. Written as DNA, the CDR3 is TGCAGTGCAGGACAGGGGCTAGGCTATGGCTACACCTTC.

The J gene is TRBJ2-3, the V gene TRBV5-1, with TRBD2 identical over 7 bases. The CDR3 spans 15 residues. CDR1 is SGHRS and CDR2 is YFSETQ in the germline V gene. V trimming: 1 base; J trimming: 4 bases; junction bases outside the gene matches: 6. CDR3 residues: CASSLWREQSDTQYF. CDR3 nucleotides: TGCGCCAGCAGCTTGTGGCGGGAGCAGTCAGATACGCAGTATTTT.

The rearrangement uses TRBV29-1 and TRBJ2-7; D is ambiguous. V gave up 4 bases and J gave up 2 bases, with 15 bases separating them. The CDR3 has 14 amino acids. The V gene's germline CDR1 is SQVTM and CDR2 ANQGSEA. CDR3 sequence: CSVALAFPAYEQYF. In DNA form, the CDR3 reads TGCAGCGTTGCGCTGGCCTTCCCCGCCTACGAGCAGTACTTC.

Only a few counts were recorded for this clonotype. The rearrangement links TRBV2 to TRBJ1-2; 9 bases fit TRBD1. This CDR3 has 11 residues. Germline CDR1 SNHLY, CDR2 FYNNEI. V trimming: 8 bases; J trimming: 6 bases; junction bases outside the gene matches: 1. Written as DNA, the CDR3 is TGTGCCAGCGGGACAGGGAATGGCTACACCTTC. Protein: CASGTGNGYTF.

This clonotype was seen a handful of times. The chain uses TRBV7-2 and TRBJ1-5; D is unclear. The V gene lost 2 bases and the J gene lost 4 bases, with 6 bases spanning the gap. From germline, CDR1 is SGHTA and CDR2 FQGNSA. CDR3 length: 13 residues. CDR3 amino acids: CASSLTINQPQHF. CDR3 in DNA: TGTGCCAGCAGCTTAACCATAAATCAGCCCCAGCATTTT.

This clonotype was counted a few times. V and J are TRBV2 and TRBJ2-7; D might be TRBD1 (5 bases). Trimming took off 6 bases at V and 6 bases at J, with 12 bases between the two ends. The germline gives CDR1 SNHLY, CDR2 FYNNEI. The CDR3 has 12 residues. The CDR3: CASRGFGAEQYF. The CDR3 DNA reads TGTGCCAGCAGGGGGTTTGGGGCCGAGCAGTACTTC.

There are a few counts of this clonotype. The chain carries TRBV6-5 and TRBJ2-7; D is unclear. Between the trimmed V and J ends, which lost 4 bases and 6 bases, there was a span of 19 bases. This CDR3 contains 15 residues. Germline-derived CDR1 and CDR2 are MNHEY and SVGAGI. The CDR3 DNA reads TGTGCCAGCAGTTCCCCCTCGGGCCCAAACTCCGAGCAGTACTTC. Translating gives CASSSPSGPNSEQYF.

V and J are TRBV6-1 and TRBJ1-1, with TRBD1 as a possible D gene (6 bases). Germline lookup yields CDR1 MNHNS and CDR2 SASEGT. The CDR3 sequence is 14 residues long. V was cut by 7 bases and J by 1 base, with 13 bases left in between. The CDR3: CASNTVGGNTEAFF. In DNA form, the CDR3 reads TGTGCCAGCAACACCGTAGGGGGGAACACTGAAGCTTTCTTT.

The V call is TRBV20-1, the J call TRBJ2-1, with D perhaps given as TRBD1 or TRBD2 (5 bases each). From germline, CDR1 is DFQATT and CDR2 SNEGSKA (reference sequence). V was shortened by 6 bases and J by 4 bases, with 19 bases between the two germline ends. The CDR3 totals 15 residues. In nucleotides, the CDR3 is TGCAGTGCAGCCCCAGTACTTGGGGGTTACAATGAGCAGTTCTTC. Translation: CSAAPVLGGYNEQFF.

The chain links TRBV5-1 to TRBJ2-7; D gene uncertain. Germline V gene data show CDR1 as SGHRS and CDR2 as YFSETQ. V was cut by 0 bases and J by 1 base, with 11 bases left in between. There are 15 residues in the CDR3. The CDR3 here is CASSLGWELSYEQYF. In DNA form, the CDR3 reads TGCGCCAGCAGCTTGGGGTGGGAATTATCCTACGAGCAGTACTTC. The variable domain in full, with the rest retrieved from reference TRBV5-1 and TRBJ2-7, is KAGVTQTPRYLIKTRGQQVTLSCSPISGHRSVSWYQQTPGQGLQFLFEYFSETQRNKGNFPGRFSGRQFSNSRSEMNVSTLELGDSALYLCASSLGWELSYEQYFGPGTRLTVT.

The J gene is TRBJ2-3, the V gene TRBV5-6; D uncertain. Germline CDR1 is SGHDT and CDR2 is YYEEEE. The CDR3 consists of 14 residues. V was shortened by 0 bases and J by 5 bases, with 10 bases between the two germline ends. In DNA form, the CDR3 reads TGTGCCAGCAGCTTGGAACAGTGGGGAGATACGCAGTATTTT. It is translated as CASSLEQWGDTQYF.

V gene TRBV12-3 or TRBV12-4 combines with J gene TRBJ2-7; 14 positions match TRBD2. The CDR3 length is 14 residues. Unmatched junction bases numbered 4, after V lost 7 bases and J lost 5 bases. This CDR3 reads CASITGLAGDEQYF. The CDR3 bases are TGTGCCAGCATTACGGGACTAGCGGGAGACGAGCAGTACTTC.

The rearrangement links TRBV19 to TRBJ2-5; 7 nucleotides match TRBD1. CDR1 is LNHDA, CDR2 SQIVND, per germline (reference sequence). After removal of 6 bases from V and 5 bases from J, the junction contained 6 bases not matched to a gene. The length of the CDR3 is 13 residues. This chain's CDR3 is CASRDRVGETQYF. The CDR3 coding sequence is TGTGCCAGTAGAGACAGGGTCGGTGAGACCCAGTACTTC.

V and J are TRBV29-1 and TRBJ1-2, with a possible D match to TRBD1 (6 bases). The CDR3 sequence is 12 residues long. Germline V gives CDR1 SQVTM, CDR2 ANQGSEA. The V gene lost 4 bases and the J gene lost 4 bases, with 10 bases spanning the gap. This CDR3 reads CSVAIRGYGYTF. The DNA for the CDR3 is TGCAGCGTTGCCATCAGGGGCTATGGCTACACCTTC.

This clonotype was picked up a small number of times. The V gene is TRBV7-8, the J gene TRBJ2-1; D perhaps matches TRBD1 (6 bases). The CDR3 covers 15 residues. V was shortened by 2 bases and J by 7 bases, with 15 bases between the two germline ends. Per germline, CDR1 SGHVS and CDR2 FQNEAQ. CDR3 in amino acids: CASSLRQLGTNEQFF. The CDR3 nucleotides read TGTGCCAGCAGCTTACGACAACTGGGGACAAATGAGCAGTTCTTC.

By sample fraction, this clonotype is medium-sized (0.01 to 0.1%). V is TRBV7-9 and J is TRBJ2-4, with D possibly being TRBD1 (6 bases). Germline V gene sequence: CDR1 SEHNR, CDR2 FQNEAQ (reference sequence). Trimming took 7 bases from V and 5 from J, leaving 9 bases between them. The CDR3 length is 12 residues. The CDR3 protein is CASTNRENIQYF. CDR3 DNA sequence: TGTGCCAGCACCAACAGGGAAAACATTCAGTACTTC.

Details on this clonotype: The germline gene is not matched at one end of the junction; a read error may be the cause. The rearrangement joins TRBV4-1 to TRBJ1-5; TRBD1 might be the D (6 bases). Per germline, CDR1 MGHRA and CDR2 YSYEKL. The CDR3 loop spans 15 amino acids. The CDR3 bases are TGTGCCAGCAGCCAGAGGGGGGGCGACAATCAGCCCCAGCATTTT. It is translated as CASSQRGGDNQPQHF.

By proportion, this clonotype is medium-sized. The chain links TRBV6-8 to TRBJ1-5; D not resolved. The V and J ends lost 5 bases and 0 bases respectively, with 8 bases between them. The CDR3 is made up of 14 amino acids. Germline V gives CDR1 MNHGY, CDR2 SAAAGT. The CDR3 reads CASSLSYSNQPQHF. In DNA, the CDR3 is TGTGCCAGCAGTCTGAGTTATAGCAATCAGCCCCAGCATTTT.

The chain carries TRBV25-1 and TRBJ1-2, with D uncertain. CDR1 and CDR2 from the germline V gene are MGHDK and SYGVNS. The CDR3 is 13 residues long. The germline V and J ends were trimmed by 4 bases and 4 bases, with 10 bases remaining between them. The CDR3 nucleotides read TGTGCCAGCAGTGTAGCGGGAAGCTATGGCTACACCTTC. Protein product: CASSVAGSYGYTF.

The CDR3 region has the DNA TGTGCCAGCAGTTACGGACAGGGAAACACTGAAGCTTTCTTT. The encoded protein is CASSYGQGNTEAFF. The genes are TRBV6-5 and TRBJ1-1; TRBD1 agrees at 8 bases. This CDR3 has 14 amino acids. From germline, CDR1 is MNHEY and CDR2 SVGAGI. Losses at the gene ends were 2 bases for V and 2 bases for J; bases not matched to a gene: 1.

This clonotype has a handful of counts. This chain connects TRBV19 to TRBJ1-2, with unresolved D. Germline loops: CDR1 LNHDA, CDR2 SQIVND (reference sequence). The length of the CDR3 is 14 residues. V lost 1 base and J lost 3, with 9 bases in between. This chain's CDR3 is CASSIGARHYGYTF. The DNA for the CDR3 is TGTGCCAGTAGTATAGGGGCCCGGCACTATGGCTACACCTTC.